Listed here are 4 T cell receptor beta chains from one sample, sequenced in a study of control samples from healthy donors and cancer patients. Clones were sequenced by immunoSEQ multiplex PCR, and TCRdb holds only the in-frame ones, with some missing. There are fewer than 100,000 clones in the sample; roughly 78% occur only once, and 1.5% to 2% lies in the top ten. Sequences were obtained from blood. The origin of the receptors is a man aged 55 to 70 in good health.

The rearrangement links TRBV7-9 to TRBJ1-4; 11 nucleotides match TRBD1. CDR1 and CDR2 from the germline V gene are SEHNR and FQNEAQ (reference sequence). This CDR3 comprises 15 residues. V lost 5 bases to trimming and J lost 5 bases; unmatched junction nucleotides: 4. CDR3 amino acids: CASSPRDRGNEKLFF. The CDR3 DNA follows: TGTGCCAGCAGCCCCCGGGACAGGGGGAATGAAAAACTGTTTTTT.

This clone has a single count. The CDR3 sequence is CASSWAGTGASYEQYF. CDR3 in DNA: TGCGCCAGCAGTTGGGCCGGGACAGGGGCTTCCTACGAGCAGTACTTC. The J gene is TRBJ2-7, the V gene TRBV5-1; TRBD1 matches at 10 bases. The CDR3 loop spans 16 amino acids. In germline, CDR1 is SGHRS, CDR2 YFSETQ. The J segment lost 1 base and the V segment lost 5 bases, leaving 9 bases of the junction unmatched.

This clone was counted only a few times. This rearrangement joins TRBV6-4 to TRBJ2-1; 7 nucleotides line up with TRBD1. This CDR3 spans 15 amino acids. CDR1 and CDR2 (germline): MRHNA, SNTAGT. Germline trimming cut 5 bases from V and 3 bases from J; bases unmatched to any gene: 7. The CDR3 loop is CASSPTTGDYNEQFF. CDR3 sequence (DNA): TGTGCCAGCAGTCCGACTACAGGGGACTACAATGAGCAGTTCTTC.

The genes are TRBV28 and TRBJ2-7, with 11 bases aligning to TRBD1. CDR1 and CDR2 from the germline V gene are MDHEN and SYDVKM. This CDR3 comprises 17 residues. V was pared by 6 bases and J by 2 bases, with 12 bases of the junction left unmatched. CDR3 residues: CASSPPRGTGGTYEQYF. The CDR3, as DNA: TGTGCCAGCAGCCCCCCCCGAGGGACAGGGGGGACCTACGAGCAGTACTTC.